The T cell receptor beta chain described here comes from a study of blood T cell repertoires in COVID-19. Study summary: Samples came from the United States, Italy and Spain, spanning acute and convalescent COVID-19. PBMCs, B-cell-depleted T cells, or T cells provided the cDNA or gDNA that made up the material.

The authors' processing: Reference gene primer amplification gave estimated nucleated cell counts. This table comes from immunoSEQ multiplex PCR, and its TCRdb copy is limited to in-frame clones, with some not included. V and J calls and clone size are those listed in that table; D and trimming were worked out from the DNA. The data show 250,000 to 300,000 clones, 70% to 90% seen once. On this clone itself: This sample also contains other DNA sequences that code for the same CDR3.

Trimming took off 5 bases at V and 3 bases at J, with 6 bases between the two ends. This CDR3 region has 12 residues. Sample: peripheral blood. The TCR comes from a woman aged 70-85 years with acute or convalescent COVID-19. This sequence joins TRBV12-3 or TRBV12-4 and TRBJ2-3, with D hard to call. The DNA of the CDR3 is TGTGCCAGCAGTCTATTGACAGATACGCAGTATTTT. This gives the protein CASSLLTDTQYF.